In this sample, the clone carrying this T cell receptor (beta chain) turned up a few times. The data were obtained in a study of blood T cell repertoires in COVID-19. Study background: There were acute and convalescent COVID-19 samples, and they came from the United States, Italy and Spain. T cells, B-cell-depleted T cells, or PBMCs provided the cDNA or gDNA that served as material.

Per the original data handling: Quantification of nucleated cells was approximated via reference gene primer amplification. Profiled with immunoSEQ multiplex PCR; TCRdb holds only in-frame clones, not every one. That table gives V, J and clone size, and the DNA gave D and trimming. Seen here are under 300,000 clones, about 88% observed once, and the top ten hold more than 6.5%. The CDR3 is 14 amino acids. V shed 6 bases, J shed 5 bases, and the junction held 9 bases outside the gene matches. CDR1 and CDR2 from the germline V gene are SGHTA and FQGNSA. The rearrangement links TRBV7-2 to TRBJ2-7, with TRBD1 identical over 8 bases. Input material: peripheral blood. The origin of this receptor is a woman in her 70s with active or convalescent COVID-19. CDR3 amino acids: CASSRDRWANEQYF. The CDR3 nucleotides read TGTGCCAGCAGTCGGGACAGGTGGGCCAACGAGCAGTACTTC.